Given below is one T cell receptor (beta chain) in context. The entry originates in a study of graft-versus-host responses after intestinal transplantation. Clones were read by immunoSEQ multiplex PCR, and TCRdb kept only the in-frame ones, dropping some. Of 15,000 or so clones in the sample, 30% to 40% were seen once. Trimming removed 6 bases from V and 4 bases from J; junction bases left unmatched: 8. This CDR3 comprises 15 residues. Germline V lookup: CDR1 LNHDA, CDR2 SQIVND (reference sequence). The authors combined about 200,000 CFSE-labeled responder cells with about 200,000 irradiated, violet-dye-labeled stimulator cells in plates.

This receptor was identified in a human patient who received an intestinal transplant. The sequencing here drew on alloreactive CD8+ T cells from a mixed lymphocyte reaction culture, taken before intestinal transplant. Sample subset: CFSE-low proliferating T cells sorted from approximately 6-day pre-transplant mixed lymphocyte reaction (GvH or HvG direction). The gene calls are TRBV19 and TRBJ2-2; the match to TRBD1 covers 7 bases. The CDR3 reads CASSATGSATGELFF. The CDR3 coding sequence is TGTGCCAGTAGCGCGACAGGGAGCGCCACCGGGGAGCTGTTTTTT.